This note documents a single T cell receptor (beta chain) sequence. Produced via immunoSEQ multiplex PCR; TCRdb's table is partial and in-frame only. This sample has approximately 30,000 clones; approximately 88% occur once, and the top ten carry more than 7%. The data stem from a study of T cell changes during pregnancy in multiple sclerosis. The CDR3 consists of 14 residues. Germline assignment: CDR1 PRHDT and CDR2 FYEKMQ (reference sequence). Trimming left V 1 base short and J 5 bases short, with 8 bases between. This clonotype originated in a female donor with multiple sclerosis, enrolled in a pregnancy study. Sequencing was performed on CD8+ T cells from peripheral blood mononuclear cells, taken before pregnancy. The genes are TRBV13 and TRBJ2-2; D is ambiguous. DNA of the CDR3: TGTGCCAGCAGCTTAGCCCCTCTAACCGGGGAGCTGTTTTTT. Residues: CASSLAPLTGELFF.